The clone carrying this T cell receptor beta chain was recorded many times. Its matching antigen is unknown. The TCR beta libraries were generated through quantitative 5'-RACE incorporating molecular barcodes. Using its own MiXCR run on the 5' RACE reads, TCRdb lists one record per CDR3 protein. Of about 510,000 distinct CDR3 sequences in the sample, roughly 5.3% were seen once. The data stem from a study of CD8 T cells in ankylosing spondylitis. Study conclusions and caveats: Enrichment of disease-linked clones was reportedly significant in matched ankylosing spondylitis synovial fluid. Some of the motif variants had earlier been found in reactive arthritis patients' fluid and blood. A motif of roughly 8 highly homologous TCR beta variants was seen as apparently characteristic of ankylosing spondylitis blood.

J gave up 6 bases and V 2 bases, and 6 bases lay outside the gene matches. The CDR3 has 15 amino acids. This TCR was recovered from a male donor with ankylosing spondylitis. Sequenced input: blood, either unsorted or a sorted T cell fraction (not recorded which). The chain has TRBV12-3 or TRBV12-4 and TRBJ2-5; TRBD2 matches 10 bases. The CDR3 is CASSLRASGRQTQYF. In nucleotides, the CDR3 is TGTGCCAGCAGTTTAAGGGCTAGCGGGAGACAGACCCAGTACTTC.